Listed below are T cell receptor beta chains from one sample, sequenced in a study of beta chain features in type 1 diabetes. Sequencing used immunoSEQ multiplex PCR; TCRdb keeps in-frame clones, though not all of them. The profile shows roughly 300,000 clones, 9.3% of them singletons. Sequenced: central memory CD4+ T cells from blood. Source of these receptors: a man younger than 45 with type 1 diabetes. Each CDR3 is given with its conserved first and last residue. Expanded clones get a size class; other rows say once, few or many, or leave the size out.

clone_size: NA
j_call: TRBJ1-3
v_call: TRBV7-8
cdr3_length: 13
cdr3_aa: CASSPQTGNTIYF

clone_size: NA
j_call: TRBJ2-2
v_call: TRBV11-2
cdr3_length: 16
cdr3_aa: CASSLARQGYTGELFF

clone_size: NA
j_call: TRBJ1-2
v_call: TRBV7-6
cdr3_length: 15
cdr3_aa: CASSPREGVGYGYTF

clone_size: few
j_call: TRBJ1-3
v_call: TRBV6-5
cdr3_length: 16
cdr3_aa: CASSWTAHLSGNTIYF

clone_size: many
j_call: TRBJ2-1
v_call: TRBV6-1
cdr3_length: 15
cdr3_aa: CASSEILASYNEQFF

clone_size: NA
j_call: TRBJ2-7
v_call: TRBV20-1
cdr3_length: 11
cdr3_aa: CSKGLLDEQYF

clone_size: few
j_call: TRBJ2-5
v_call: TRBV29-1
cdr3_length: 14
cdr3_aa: CSVVGLADQETQYF

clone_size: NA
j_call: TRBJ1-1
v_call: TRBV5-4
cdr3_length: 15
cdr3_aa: CASSAPDRSTTEAFF

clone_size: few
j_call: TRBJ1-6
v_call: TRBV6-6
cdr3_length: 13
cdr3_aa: CASTTGSNSPLHF

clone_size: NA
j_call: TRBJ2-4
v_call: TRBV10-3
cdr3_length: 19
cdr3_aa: CAISEFVASGTVAKNIQYF

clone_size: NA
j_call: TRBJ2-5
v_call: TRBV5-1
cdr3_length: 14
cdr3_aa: CASSLAGMTETQYF

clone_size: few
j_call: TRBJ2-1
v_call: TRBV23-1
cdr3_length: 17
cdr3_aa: CASSDQFGAIFSDEQFF

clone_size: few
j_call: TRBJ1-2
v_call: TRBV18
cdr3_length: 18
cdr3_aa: CASSPFSTGPGANYGYTF

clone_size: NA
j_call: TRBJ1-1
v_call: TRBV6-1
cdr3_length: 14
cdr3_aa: CASSGLPMNTEAFF

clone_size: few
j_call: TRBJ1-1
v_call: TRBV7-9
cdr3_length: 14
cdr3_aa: CASSPREGGTEAFF

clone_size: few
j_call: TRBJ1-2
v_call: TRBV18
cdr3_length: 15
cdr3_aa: CASSPGRAMRGGYTF

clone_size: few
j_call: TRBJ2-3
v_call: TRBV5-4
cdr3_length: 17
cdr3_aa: CASSSWTSGRSTDTQYF

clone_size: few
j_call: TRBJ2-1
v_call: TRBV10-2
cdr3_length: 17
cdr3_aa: CASSDIWTSGQLDEQFF

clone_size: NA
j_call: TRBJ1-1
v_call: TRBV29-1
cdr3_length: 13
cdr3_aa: CSVNQGRETEAFF

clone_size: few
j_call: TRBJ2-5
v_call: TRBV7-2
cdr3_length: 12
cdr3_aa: CASSFTGETQYF

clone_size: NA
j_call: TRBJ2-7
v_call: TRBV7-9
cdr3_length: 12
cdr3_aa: CASSSFPYEQYF

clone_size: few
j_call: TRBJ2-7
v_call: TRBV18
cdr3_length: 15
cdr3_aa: CASSLGLAGGYEQYF

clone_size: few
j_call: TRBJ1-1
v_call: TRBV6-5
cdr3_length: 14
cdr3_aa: CATLPGQGYTEAFF

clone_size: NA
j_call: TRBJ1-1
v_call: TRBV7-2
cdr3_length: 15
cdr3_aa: CASSYDRGRGTEAFF

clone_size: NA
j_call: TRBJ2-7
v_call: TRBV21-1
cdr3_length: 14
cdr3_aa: CASSRGTESYEQYF

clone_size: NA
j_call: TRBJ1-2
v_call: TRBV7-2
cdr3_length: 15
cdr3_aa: CASGGTASFTGGYTF

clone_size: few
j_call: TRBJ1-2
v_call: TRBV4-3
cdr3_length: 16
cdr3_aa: CASSPGQGPLRFGYTF